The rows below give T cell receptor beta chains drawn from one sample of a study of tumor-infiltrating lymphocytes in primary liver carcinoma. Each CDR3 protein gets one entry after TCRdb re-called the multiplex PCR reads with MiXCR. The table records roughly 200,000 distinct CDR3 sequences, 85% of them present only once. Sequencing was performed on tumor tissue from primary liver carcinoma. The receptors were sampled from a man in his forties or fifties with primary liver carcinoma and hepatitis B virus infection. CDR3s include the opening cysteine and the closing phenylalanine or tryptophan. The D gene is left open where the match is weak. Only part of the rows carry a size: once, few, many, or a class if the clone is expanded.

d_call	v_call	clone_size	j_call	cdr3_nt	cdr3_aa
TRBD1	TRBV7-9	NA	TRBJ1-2	TGTACCAACAGATGGGACAGGGGGATTCATGGCTACACCTTC	CTNRWDRGIHGYTF
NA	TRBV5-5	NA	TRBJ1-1	TGTGCCAGCGGGGCAGGGCTCATCACTGAAGCTTTCTTT	CASGAGLITEAFF
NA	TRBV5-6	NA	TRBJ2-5	TGTGCCAGTAGCTCGTCTGGCTGCCCAATCCGGGAGACCCAGTACTTC	CASSSSGCPIRETQYF
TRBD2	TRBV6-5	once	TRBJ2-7	TGTGTCAGCAGTCCGGGACTAGGATTAAACGAGCAGTACTTC	CVSSPGLGLNEQYF
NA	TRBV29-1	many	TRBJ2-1	TGCAGCGTTGAAGAGGGGGGTCGGGATGAGCAGTTCTTC	CSVEEGGRDEQFF
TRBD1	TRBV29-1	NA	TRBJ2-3	TGCAACGTTGAGGGGGCCCCGGGAATCACAGATATGCAGTATTTT	CNVEGAPGITDMQYF
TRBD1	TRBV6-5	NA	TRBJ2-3	TGTGCCAGCAGTTCCGAGACGCCGGGACAGGGGCGAGATACGCAGTGTTTT	CASSSETPGQGRDTQCF
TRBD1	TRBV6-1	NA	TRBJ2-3	TGTGCCAGGAGTGATCCGGGACAGGGGATTCAGCCCCAGTATTTT	CARSDPGQGIQPQYF
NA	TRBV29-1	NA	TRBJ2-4	TGTAGCGTCCGGGACACCCTACCCAAAAACATTCAGTACTTC	CSVRDTLPKNIQYF
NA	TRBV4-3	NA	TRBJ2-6	TGTGCCAGCAGCCAAGATGGGCTCCGCTCTGGGGCCAACGTCCTGACTTTC	CASSQDGLRSGANVLTF
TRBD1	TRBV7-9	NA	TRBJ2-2	TGTGCCAGCAGCTTTGACAGGGAACGGGACACCGGGGAGCTGTTTTTT	CASSFDRERDTGELFF
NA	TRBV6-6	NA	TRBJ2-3	TGTGCCAGCACAAAGGAGAGCACAGATACGCACTATTTT	CASTKESTDTHYF
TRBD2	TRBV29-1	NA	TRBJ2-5	TGCAGCGTTTCCTTACCAGCGGGAAGGGGAGGGAGCCAGTACTTC	CSVSLPAGRGGSQYF
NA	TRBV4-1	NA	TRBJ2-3	TGCGTCAGCAGCCACCAGTCAGATATGCAGTATTTT	CVSSHQSDMQYF
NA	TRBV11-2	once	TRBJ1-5	TGTGCCAGCGGCTTAGTAGGAGTAACAGGGAGCAATCAGCCCCAGCGTTTT	CASGLVGVTGSNQPQRF
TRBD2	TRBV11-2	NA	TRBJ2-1	TGTGTCAGCAGCTTAGATAGGGACGGGAGGTTCTACAATGAACAGTTCTTC	CVSSLDRDGRFYNEQFF
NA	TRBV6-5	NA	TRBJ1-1	TGTACCAGCAGTTACGATGCAGAGTCCTTGAACACTGAAGCTTTCTTT	CTSSYDAESLNTEAFF
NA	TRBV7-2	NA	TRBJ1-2	TGTGCCAGCAGCTTAGGGGGTGACTCTTCTGGCTACACCTTC	CASSLGGDSSGYTF
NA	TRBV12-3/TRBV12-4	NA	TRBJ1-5	TGTGACAGCAGTTTAGTGCCAGATAATCAGCCCCTGCATTTT	CDSSLVPDNQPLHF
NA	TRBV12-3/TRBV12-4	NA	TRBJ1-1	TGTGCCAGCAGTAGACGTCTGGGGCCGGCCGAAGCTTTCTTT	CASSRRLGPAEAFF
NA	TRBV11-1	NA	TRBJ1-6	TGTGCCAGCAGCCGGACACTGGTCTCACCCATCCTCTTT	CASSRTLVSPILF
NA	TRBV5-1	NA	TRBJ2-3	TGCGCCAGCAGCTCAGGACCGGAAGAACCCCAGTATTTT	CASSSGPEEPQYF
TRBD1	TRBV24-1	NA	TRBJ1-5	TGTGCCACCCGGGACAGAGTCACATATAGCAATCGGCCCCAGCATTTT	CATRDRVTYSNRPQHF
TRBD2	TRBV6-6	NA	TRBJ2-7	TGTGCCAGCAGTCATCGAGCGGGAGGGCCTACCTACGAGCGGTATTTC	CASSHRAGGPTYERYF
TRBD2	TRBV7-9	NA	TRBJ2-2	TGTGCCAGCAGACCGCAAGCGGGAGAAACCGGGAAGCTGTTTTTT	CASRPQAGETGKLFF
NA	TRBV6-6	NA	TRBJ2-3	TGTGCCAGCAGCTACGCGACTATAACAGTTACGCAGTATTTT	CASSYATITVTQYF
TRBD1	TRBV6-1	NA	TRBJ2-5	TGTGCCAGCATTTGGGACAGGCGAAAGGAGACCCAGTACTTC	CASIWDRRKETQYF
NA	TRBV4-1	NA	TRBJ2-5	TGCGCCAGTAGCCCGGGACGAGGTGGGGAGACCCATTACTTC	CASSPGRGGETHYF
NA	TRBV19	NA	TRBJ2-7	TGTGCCAGTAGTAATGGACAGTACTACGAGCAGTACTTC	CASSNGQYYEQYF
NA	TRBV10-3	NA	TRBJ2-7	TGTGCTATCAGTGATTCCTACGAGCAGTACTTC	CAISDSYEQYF
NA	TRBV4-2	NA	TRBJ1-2	TGTGCCAGCCGCCACTTGGACGGCAACTATGGCTTCACCTTC	CASRHLDGNYGFTF
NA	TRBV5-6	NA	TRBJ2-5	TGTGCCAGCTGCTTGGAGGTTAGCCAAGAGACCCAGAACTTC	CASCLEVSQETQNF